These 16 T cell receptor beta chains share one sample of origin, sequenced in a study of blood T cell repertoires in COVID-19. Sequencing was performed with immunoSEQ multiplex PCR; in TCRdb, only in-frame clones are kept and a portion is missing. The sample comprises 150,000 to 200,000 clones, 70% to 90% of which are singletons, and around 6% rests with the top ten. Specimen: peripheral blood. Receptors originate from a man aged 35-49 years with active or convalescent COVID-19.

This chain links TRBV11-3 with TRBJ2-3, with 9 bases fitting TRBD2. Germline CDR1 is SGHNT and CDR2 is YENEEA. The CDR3 extends over 18 amino acids. V trimming: 0 bases; J trimming: 2 bases; junction bases outside the gene matches: 9. CDR3 nucleotides: TGTGCCAGCAGCTTAGATCAGCTTCGCGGGAGGGCCACAGATACGCAGTATTTT. The encoded protein is CASSLDQLRGRATDTQYF. The full variable domain, completed using reference TRBV11-3 and TRBJ2-3, is EAGVVQSPRYKIIEKKQPVAFWCNPISGHNTLYWYLQNLGQGPELLIRYENEEAVDDSQLPKDRFSAERLKGVDSTLKIQPAELGDSAVYLCASSLDQLRGRATDTQYFGPGTRLTVL.

V gene TRBV4-1 combines with J gene TRBJ1-1; a possible D gene is TRBD1 (5 bases). Germline CDR1 MGHRA, CDR2 YSYEKL. Trimming pared 0 bases from V and 11 bases from J, leaving 10 bases between. CDR3 size: 12 residues. CDR3 amino acids: CASSQDGGVAFF. CDR3 sequence (DNA): TGCGCCAGCAGCCAAGACGGAGGGGTTGCTTTCTTT.

This chain connects TRBV9 to TRBJ2-7; tentative D call: TRBD1 (7 bases). CDR3 length equals 15 residues. Germline V gene data show CDR1 as SGDLS and CDR2 as YYNGEE. V was trimmed by 3 bases and J by 2 bases, leaving 15 bases between them. The CDR3 here is CASSDAAGQTYEQYF. CDR3 in DNA: TGTGCCAGCAGCGACGCGGCGGGACAGACCTACGAGCAGTACTTC.

The rearrangement links TRBV3-1 (or the pseudogene TRBV3-2) to TRBJ2-2, with 7 bases lining up with TRBD2. This CDR3 is built from 16 residues. V was clipped by 0 bases and J by 5 bases; unmatched bases: 6. Germline values: CDR1 LGHDT, CDR2 YNNKEL (reference sequence). CDR3 amino acids: CASSQDTGGRTGELFF. The CDR3 nucleotides are TGTGCCAGCAGCCAAGATACCGGGGGGAGAACCGGGGAGCTGTTTTTT.

V and J are TRBV30 and TRBJ2-7, with D unresolved. Trimming removed 0 bases from V and 6 bases from J, with 6 bases in between. There are 11 residues in the CDR3. Germline CDR1 reads GTSNPN; CDR2 reads SVGIG (reference sequence). The CDR3 region has the DNA TGTGCCTGGAGTGTACTAAGCGAGCAGTACTTC. Translating it yields CAWSVLSEQYF.

This clone was seen only once. The chain recombines TRBV19 with TRBJ1-5; possible D gene TRBD1, 5 bases. Trimming removed 7 bases at V and 4 bases at J, with 14 bases between. Germline V lookup: CDR1 LNHDA, CDR2 SQIVND (reference sequence). There are 14 residues in the CDR3. The CDR3 DNA reads as TGTGCCAGTAAAGACAGCCGTGAAAATCAGCCCCAGCATTTT. Amino acid sequence: CASKDSRENQPQHF.

In nucleotides, the CDR3 is TGTGCCAGCAGGAGAACCGCGGGACAGGAGAATCAGCCCCAGCATTTT. It encodes CASRRTAGQENQPQHF. This chain connects TRBV28 to TRBJ1-5; 8 positions match TRBD1. This CDR3 spans 16 amino acids. The V gene end was trimmed by 6 bases and the J gene end by 4 bases; junction bases not matched to a gene: 11. Germline V gene sequence: CDR1 MDHEN, CDR2 SYDVKM.

The chain employs TRBV7-9 and TRBJ2-6; D is ambiguous. This CDR3 is 16 amino acids long. Germline assignment: CDR1 SEHNR and CDR2 FQNEAQ (reference sequence). The V end was cut by 2 bases, the J end by 0 bases, with 8 bases between. This CDR3 reads CASSLIPLSGANVLTF. The CDR3 nucleotides read TGTGCCAGCAGCTTAATCCCCCTCTCTGGGGCCAACGTCCTGACTTTC.

The CDR3 sequence is CASKTSVYTGELFF. The CDR3, as DNA: TGTGCCAGCAAAACTAGCGTATACACCGGGGAGCTGTTTTTT. The V gene is TRBV27, the J gene TRBJ2-2, with 7 bases that match TRBD2. This CDR3 spans 14 amino acids. The V gene end was trimmed by 7 bases and the J gene end by 3 bases; junction bases not matched to a gene: 5. The germline V gene has CDR1 MNHEY and CDR2 SMNVEV (reference sequence).

V is TRBV18 and J is TRBJ2-1, with a possible D match to TRBD2 (5 bases). Germline lookup yields CDR1 KGHSH and CDR2 LQKENI. The CDR3 covers 15 residues. The V and J ends lost 1 base and 7 bases respectively, with 14 bases between them. The CDR3 loop is CASSPLLGPGNEQFF. In DNA, the CDR3 is TGTGCCAGCTCACCACTTCTGGGCCCGGGAAATGAGCAGTTCTTC.

V and J are TRBV19 and TRBJ2-7, with 10 bases matching TRBD2. The CDR3 is 13 amino acids. Trimming at V came to 6 bases and at J to 4 bases, leaving 3 bases not matched to a gene. CDR1 and CDR2 from the germline V gene are LNHDA and SQIVND (reference sequence). Here the CDR3 reads CASRASGSYEQYF. The CDR3 bases are TGTGCCAGTAGAGCTAGCGGGAGTTACGAGCAGTACTTC.

The chain joins TRBV6-5 to TRBJ1-6, with D uncertain. CDR3 length: 14 residues. Germline V gene data show CDR1 as MNHEY and CDR2 as SVGAGI. Between the trimmed V and J ends, which lost 6 bases and 11 bases, there was a span of 17 bases. DNA for the CDR3: TGTGCCAGCAGACTACAGACACGCGGGACACCCCTCCACTTT. Translating it yields CASRLQTRGTPLHF.

The chain carries TRBV28 and TRBJ1-5; the D gene is possibly TRBD1 (5 bases). V dropped 5 bases and J dropped 0 bases, with 11 bases sitting between them. CDR3 size: 15 residues. Germline assignment: CDR1 MDHEN and CDR2 SYDVKM. CDR3 amino acids: CASSPRQYSNQPQHF. The CDR3 nucleotides are TGTGCCAGCAGTCCGCGACAGTATAGCAATCAGCCCCAGCATTTT.

J is TRBJ1-5 and V is TRBV28; D unclear. CDR1 and CDR2 (germline): MDHEN, SYDVKM. The CDR3 runs 16 residues. V lost 3 bases to trimming and J lost 2 bases, with 14 bases between them. In nucleotides, the CDR3 is TGTGCCAGCAGTTTTAGTCGTCTGCTCGGCAATCAGCCCCAGCATTTT. Encoded protein: CASSFSRLLGNQPQHF.

The chain joins TRBV29-1 to TRBJ1-5; no definite D call. Trimming stripped 5 bases from V and 3 bases from J, with 17 bases between. The CDR3 length is 15 residues. The germline gives CDR1 SQVTM, CDR2 ANQGSEA. The CDR3 DNA sequence: TGCAGCGTTTTATTTTCCGGCGGACTCAATCAGCCCCAGCATTTT. Translating it yields CSVLFSGGLNQPQHF.

The genes are TRBV5-1 and TRBJ1-6, with D possibly being TRBD1 (6 bases). Germline assignment: CDR1 SGHRS and CDR2 YFSETQ. V gave up 6 bases and J gave up 10 bases, with 17 bases separating them. The CDR3 is 14 residues long. The CDR3 DNA follows: TGCGCCAGCAACACCGAGGGAGGGGGGTCACCCCTCCACTTT. Its translation is CASNTEGGGSPLHF.